Listed below are T cell receptor beta chains from one sample, sequenced in a study of T cell repertoires in aging, cancer and after chemotherapy. TCRdb re-analysed the multiplex PCR reads in MiXCR, keeping a single row per CDR3 protein. Of 2,000 to 2,500 distinct CDR3 sequences detected, over 30% appear once; the ten largest clones hold about 16%. The sample taken for sequencing was blood. These receptors all stem from a human donor with a solid tumor. Both conserved end residues are part of each CDR3. Fields, in order: clone size, V gene, J gene, D gene, CDR3 length, CDR3 DNA, CDR3 protein. D genes are given only for firm matches. Size is stated for part of the rows, as once, few or many counts, or as a class when the clone is expanded.

size: NA; V: TRBV5-6; J: TRBJ1-1; D: NA; length: 14; DNA: TGCGCCAGCAGCTTGGAGCCCGCAGGGGATGAAGCTTTCTTT; CDR3: CASSLEPAGDEAFF
size: few; V: TRBV5-6; J: TRBJ2-4; D: NA; length: 13; DNA: TGTGCCAGCAGCTTGAATCAGGGGAACATTCAGTACTTC; CDR3: CASSLNQGNIQYF
size: medium-sized; V: TRBV5-4; J: TRBJ2-7; D: TRBD2; length: 16; DNA: TGTGCCAGCAGCTTGACGGGCGGGGGGGCTATATACGAGCAGTACTTC; CDR3: CASSLTGGGAIYEQYF
size: NA; V: TRBV6-5; J: TRBJ1-1; D: TRBD1; length: 16; DNA: TGTGCCAGCAGCCGGAGGACAGGGGGAGCGAACACTGAAGCTTTCTTT; CDR3: CASSRRTGGANTEAFF
size: few; V: TRBV18; J: TRBJ2-5; D: NA; length: 14; DNA: TGTGCCAGCTCACCGGTAGGGGGACAAGAGACCCAGTACTTC; CDR3: CASSPVGGQETQYF
size: NA; V: TRBV6-2/TRBV6-3; J: TRBJ1-6; D: TRBD1; length: 17; DNA: TGTGCCAGCAGTTACTCGTCCACAGGGGTGTCTAATTCACCCCTCCACTTT; CDR3: CASSYSSTGVSNSPLHF
size: NA; V: TRBV11-2; J: TRBJ1-1; D: NA; length: 13; DNA: TGTGCCAGCAGCTTCCAGTTCAACACTGAAGCTTTCTTT; CDR3: CASSFQFNTEAFF
size: NA; V: TRBV12-3/TRBV12-4; J: TRBJ1-2; D: NA; length: 14; DNA: TGTGCCAGCAGTTTCGGCCGCCTCACCTATGGCTACACCTTC; CDR3: CASSFGRLTYGYTF
size: medium-sized; V: TRBV30; J: TRBJ1-5; D: NA; length: 15; DNA: TGTGCCTGGAGTTTGCGGGGGGCAAGCAATCAGCCCCAGCATTTT; CDR3: CAWSLRGASNQPQHF
size: NA; V: TRBV20-1; J: TRBJ1-2; D: TRBD1; length: 12; DNA: TGCAGTGCGGTCGGACAGGGGTTAATGGACACCTTC; CDR3: CSAVGQGLMDTF
size: NA; V: TRBV14; J: TRBJ1-6; D: NA; length: 16; DNA: TGTGCCAGCAGCCAAGGGCAACCGCTTCTAGGTTCACCCCTCCACTTT; CDR3: CASSQGQPLLGSPLHF
size: few; V: TRBV6-1; J: TRBJ1-2; D: NA; length: 13; DNA: TGTGCCAGCAGTGACCTAGGGAACTATGGCTACACCTTC; CDR3: CASSDLGNYGYTF
size: NA; V: TRBV19; J: TRBJ1-5; D: TRBD1; length: 15; DNA: TGTGCCAGTAGTACGGGACAGGCGGGTAATCAGCCCCAGCATTTT; CDR3: CASSTGQAGNQPQHF
size: few; V: TRBV6-1; J: TRBJ1-5; D: NA; length: 14; DNA: TGTGCCAGCAGTGAAGCGTTTAGCAATCAGCCCCAGCATTTT; CDR3: CASSEAFSNQPQHF
size: NA; V: TRBV12-5; J: TRBJ2-2; D: NA; length: 14; DNA: TGTGCTAGTGGTTTGAAGTCGGGACCCGGGGAGCTGTTTTTT; CDR3: CASGLKSGPGELFF
size: medium-sized; V: TRBV29-1; J: TRBJ1-1; D: NA; length: 12; DNA: TGCAGCGTTGAACAAGGGACGAGGGAAGCTTTCTTT; CDR3: CSVEQGTREAFF
size: large; V: TRBV29-1; J: TRBJ2-7; D: NA; length: 13; DNA: TGCAGCGTTGAATGGGGTGGGGGTCACGAGCAGTACTTC; CDR3: CSVEWGGGHEQYF
size: few; V: TRBV5-1; J: TRBJ2-7; D: TRBD2; length: 14; DNA: TGCGCCAGCAGCTTGGTGTCTAGCGGGGGGGAGCAGTACTTC; CDR3: CASSLVSSGGEQYF
size: few; V: TRBV6-1; J: TRBJ1-5; D: NA; length: 15; DNA: TGTGCCAGCAGTGTCACTCAGGATAGCAATCAGCCCCAGCATTTT; CDR3: CASSVTQDSNQPQHF
size: few; V: TRBV6-1; J: TRBJ2-2; D: TRBD1; length: 14; DNA: TGTGCCAGCATTAGACAGGGGAACACCGGGGAGCTGTTTTTT; CDR3: CASIRQGNTGELFF
size: large; V: TRBV29-1; J: TRBJ1-2; D: NA; length: 13; DNA: TGCAGCGTCTCCGGGACAAGCAACTATGGCTACACCTTC; CDR3: CSVSGTSNYGYTF
size: NA; V: TRBV30; J: TRBJ1-2; D: NA; length: 13; DNA: TGTGCCTGGAGTCCTGTATTAACCTATGGCTACACCTTC; CDR3: CAWSPVLTYGYTF
size: large; V: TRBV6-5; J: TRBJ2-2; D: TRBD1; length: 15; DNA: TGTGCCAGCAGCTCGGACAGGAGCGACACCGGGGAGCTGTTTTTT; CDR3: CASSSDRSDTGELFF
size: large; V: TRBV6-5; J: TRBJ1-4; D: TRBD1; length: 12; DNA: TGTGCCAGCAGACGACAGGGGGAAAAACTGTTTTTT; CDR3: CASRRQGEKLFF
size: NA; V: TRBV11-2; J: TRBJ1-2; D: TRBD1; length: 16; DNA: TGTGCCAGCAGCTTACCGGGACAGGGGATGTACTATGGCTACACCTTC; CDR3: CASSLPGQGMYYGYTF
size: NA; V: TRBV30; J: TRBJ1-1; D: NA; length: 12; DNA: TGTGCCTGGAGTTCAGGTGGGTTTGAAGCTTTCTTT; CDR3: CAWSSGGFEAFF
size: few; V: TRBV30; J: TRBJ2-5; D: NA; length: 13; DNA: TGTGCCTGGAGTGTGGGTGGGGGGGAGACCCAGTACTTC; CDR3: CAWSVGGGETQYF
size: NA; V: TRBV20-1; J: TRBJ1-5; D: TRBD1; length: 14; DNA: TGCAGTGCTGAAACTGACAGGGGAAGGCAGCCCCAGCATTTT; CDR3: CSAETDRGRQPQHF
size: few; V: TRBV15; J: TRBJ2-2; D: TRBD1; length: 15; DNA: TGTGCCACCAGCCGAGACAGGGCTTTGTCCGGGGAGCTGTTTTTT; CDR3: CATSRDRALSGELFF
size: NA; V: TRBV6-1; J: TRBJ2-1; D: NA; length: 15; DNA: TGTGCCAGCAGTGAAGTAAGGGGATCCTACAATGAGCAGTTCTTC; CDR3: CASSEVRGSYNEQFF
size: NA; V: TRBV6-2/TRBV6-3; J: TRBJ2-7; D: TRBD1; length: 15; DNA: TGTGCCAGCAGTTACTCGACAGGGGGATCCTACGAGCAGTACTTC; CDR3: CASSYSTGGSYEQYF
size: medium-sized; V: TRBV6-5; J: TRBJ2-5; D: NA; length: 13; DNA: TGTGCCAGCCTTAGGGGGGGCGGGGAGACCCAGTACTTC; CDR3: CASLRGGGETQYF
size: few; V: TRBV20-1; J: TRBJ2-1; D: NA; length: 13; DNA: TGCAGTGCTAGCGGGCGAACCTACAATGAGCAGTTCTTC; CDR3: CSASGRTYNEQFF
size: NA; V: TRBV20-1; J: TRBJ2-1; D: TRBD1; length: 14; DNA: TGCAGTGCTATCGGGACAGGGGCCCTGGGAGAGCAGTTCTTC; CDR3: CSAIGTGALGEQFF
size: NA; V: TRBV7-2; J: TRBJ2-1; D: NA; length: 15; DNA: TGTGCCAGCAGCTTAGAGGGGGGGGCATACAATGAGCAGTTCTTC; CDR3: CASSLEGGAYNEQFF
size: medium-sized; V: TRBV5-6; J: TRBJ1-2; D: TRBD1; length: 16; DNA: TGTGCCAGCAGCCCCACGGGCGGACAGGCGGCGAACGGCTACACCTTC; CDR3: CASSPTGGQAANGYTF
size: NA; V: TRBV19; J: TRBJ1-1; D: NA; length: 14; DNA: TGTGCCAGTAGTGGGGTCGGCTCGAACACTGAAGCTTTCTTT; CDR3: CASSGVGSNTEAFF
size: medium-sized; V: TRBV27; J: TRBJ2-5; D: TRBD1; length: 14; DNA: TGTGCCAGCAAGGGACAGCTCCCATCAGAGACCCAGTACTTC; CDR3: CASKGQLPSETQYF
size: NA; V: TRBV6-5; J: TRBJ1-2; D: TRBD1; length: 13; DNA: TGTGCCAGCAGCCCCGACAGGGGCTATGGCTACACCTTC; CDR3: CASSPDRGYGYTF
size: few; V: TRBV5-1; J: TRBJ2-1; D: NA; length: 15; DNA: TGCGCCAGCAGGGTTGGCGGGAATACTTACAATGAGCAGTTCTTC; CDR3: CASRVGGNTYNEQFF
size: medium-sized; V: TRBV19; J: TRBJ1-2; D: TRBD1; length: 13; DNA: TGTGCCAGTTCCGACAGGGGAATGGGAGGCTACACCTTC; CDR3: CASSDRGMGGYTF
size: NA; V: TRBV19; J: TRBJ1-5; D: NA; length: 14; DNA: TGTGCCAGTAGTATCGACGGGGGCAGTCAGCCCCAGCATTTT; CDR3: CASSIDGGSQPQHF